The 9 T cell receptor beta chains in this list originate from one sample, sequenced in a study of cytomegalovirus exposure and HLA in healthy donors. 60 Vbeta and 13 Jbeta primers were used in PCR. Sequencing was performed with immunoSEQ multiplex PCR; in TCRdb, only in-frame clones are kept and a portion is missing. The table lists around 110,000 clones. The specimen was PBMCs. These receptors were obtained from a man between 35 and 55 years old in good health and CMV-seropositive.

DNA of the CDR3: TGCGCCAGCAGCTTGCTCCCTAGCGCCGAGCAGTTCTTC. This sequence encodes CASSLLPSAEQFF. The chain links TRBV5-1 to TRBJ2-1; maybe TRBD2 (6 bases). The CDR3 spans 13 residues. Germline V lookup: CDR1 SGHRS, CDR2 YFSETQ. Trimming removed 1 base at V and 10 bases at J, with 12 bases between. Based on the CDR3 plus reference TRBV5-1 and TRBJ2-1, the full variable domain is KAGVTQTPRYLIKTRGQQVTLSCSPISGHRSVSWYQQTPGQGLQFLFEYFSETQRNKGNFPGRFSGRQFSNSRSEMNVSTLELGDSALYLCASSLLPSAEQFFGPGTRLTVL.

The chain links TRBV5-8 to TRBJ1-2, with TRBD1 as a possible D gene (5 bases). The ends were cut back, 7 bases at V and 4 bases at J, with 26 bases in the middle. CDR3 size: 17 residues. CDR1 and CDR2 (germline): SGHTS, YDEGEE. The DNA of the CDR3 is TGTGCCAGCGAGCGGGGGACCCGGGACCGTTACAGCTATGGCTACACCTTC. It encodes CASERGTRDRYSYGYTF.

J is TRBJ2-7 and V is TRBV6-5; 9 positions agree with TRBD1. Germline values: CDR1 MNHEY, CDR2 SVGAGI. The CDR3 is 15 amino acids. With V trimmed by 6 bases and J by 2 bases, 8 bases remained unmatched. The CDR3 bases are TGTGCCAGCAGGGAAAGCGGGACAGGGACCTACGAGCAGTACTTC. As protein: CASRESGTGTYEQYF.

This sequence joins TRBV4-3 and TRBJ1-1; 7 bases are a match to TRBD1. The J segment lost 4 bases and the V segment lost 3 bases, leaving 5 bases of the junction unmatched. In germline, CDR1 is LGHNA, CDR2 YSLEER. This CDR3 is 14 amino acids long. The CDR3 protein is CASSQGRQGTEAFF. The CDR3, as DNA: TGCGCCAGCAGCCAGGGCCGACAGGGCACTGAAGCTTTCTTT.

This chain joins TRBV28 and TRBJ2-3; 8 positions agree with TRBD1. V was pared by 6 bases and J by 10 bases, with 6 bases of the junction left unmatched. In germline, CDR1 is MDHEN, CDR2 SYDVKM. This CDR3 is built from 12 residues. The CDR3 loop reads CASRAQGAAQYF. In DNA, the CDR3 is TGTGCCAGCAGGGCCCAGGGGGCTGCGCAGTATTTT.

V gene TRBV27 combines with J gene TRBJ2-2; a possible D gene is TRBD1 (6 bases). The CDR3 length is 15 residues. The germline V gene encodes CDR1 MNHEY and CDR2 SMNVEV (reference sequence). V shed 6 bases and J shed 4 bases, with 15 bases lying between them. The CDR3, as DNA: TGTGCCAGCAGGACCGGGACATCGACCACCGGGGAGCTGTTTTTT. This gives the protein CASRTGTSTTGELFF.

J is TRBJ2-2 and V is TRBV6-5; 9 bases align to TRBD1. The germline CDR1 and CDR2 sequences are MNHEY and SVGAGI. V shed 6 bases, J shed 3 bases, and the junction held 5 bases outside the gene matches. There are 15 residues in the CDR3. CDR3 DNA sequence: TGTGCCAGCAGATCCGGGACAGGGTACACCGGGGAGCTGTTTTTT. Encoded protein: CASRSGTGYTGELFF.

This rearrangement joins TRBV5-1 to TRBJ2-2; a possible D gene is TRBD1 (6 bases). The CDR3 sequence is 17 residues long. The germline V gene has CDR1 SGHRS and CDR2 YFSETQ. V dropped 3 bases and J dropped 1 base, with 16 bases sitting between them. The CDR3 loop is CASSSGYDRRNTGELFF. The CDR3 DNA is TGCGCCAGCAGCTCAGGCTATGACAGGCGGAACACCGGGGAGCTGTTTTTT.

The chain combines TRBV5-1 with TRBJ2-5, with D tentatively TRBD1 (5 bases). V gave up 0 bases and J gave up 3 bases, with 9 bases separating them. The CDR3 sequence is 14 residues long. The V gene's germline CDR1 is SGHRS and CDR2 YFSETQ. Here the CDR3 DNA reads TGCGCCAGCAGCTTGGAGGGGTTGGAAGAGACCCAGTACTTC. It specifies CASSLEGLEETQYF.